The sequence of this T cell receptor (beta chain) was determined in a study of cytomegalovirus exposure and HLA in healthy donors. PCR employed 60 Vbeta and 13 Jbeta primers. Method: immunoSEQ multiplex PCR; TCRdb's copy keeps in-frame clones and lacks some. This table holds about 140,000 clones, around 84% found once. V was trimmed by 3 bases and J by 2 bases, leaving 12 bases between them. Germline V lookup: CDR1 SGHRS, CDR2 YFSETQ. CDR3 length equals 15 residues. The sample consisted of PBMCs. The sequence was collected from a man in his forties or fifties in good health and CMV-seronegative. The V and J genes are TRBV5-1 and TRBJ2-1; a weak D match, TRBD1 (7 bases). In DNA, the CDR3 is TGCGCCAGCAGCTCGACAGGGAGGACCTACAATGAGCAGTTCTTC. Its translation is CASSSTGRTYNEQFF. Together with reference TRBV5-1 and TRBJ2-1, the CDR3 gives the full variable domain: KAGVTQTPRYLIKTRGQQVTLSCSPISGHRSVSWYQQTPGQGLQFLFEYFSETQRNKGNFPGRFSGRQFSNSRSEMNVSTLELGDSALYLCASSSTGRTYNEQFFGPGTRLTVL.